This T cell receptor beta chain emerged from a study of graft-versus-host responses after intestinal transplantation. About the study: Anti-thymocyte globulin served as induction for all recipients, who then took tacrolimus and steroids for two to three years.

In regard to this clone: Its antigen is currently unknown.

This table comes from immunoSEQ multiplex PCR, and its TCRdb copy is limited to in-frame clones, with some not included. The table records under 30,000 clones, approximately 95% of them present only once. Findings and limits, study-wide: Levels of circulating GvH clones at their peak were associated with early post-transplant HvG declines. Subjects displaying graft-donor T cell macrochimerism possessed elevated graft-versus-host to host-versus-graft clonal ratios inside allografts. Marrow from the recipient contained GvH clones, some of which had appeared first in ileum or blood.

The receptor comes from a human patient who received an intestinal transplant, so some T cells may come from the graft donor. This specimen was PBMCs, taken 18 days after transplant.

The CDR3 DNA reads TGTGCCAGTAGTACCGCTTCAGGGATTCTCTTGGGAACTGAAGCTTTCTTT. This translates into CASSTASGILLGTEAFF. The gene calls are TRBV19 and TRBJ1-1; the D gene is possibly TRBD1 (5 bases). CDR1 is LNHDA, CDR2 SQIVND, per germline (reference sequence). CDR3 length equals 17 residues. Trimming pared 4 bases from V and 5 bases from J, leaving 23 bases between.